The rows below give T cell receptor beta chains drawn from one sample of a study of cytotoxic CD8 clonotypes in ibrutinib-treated CLL. Here immunoSEQ multiplex PCR was the method, and the copy in TCRdb shows in-frame clones only, minus some. The profile shows about 200,000 clones, just over 70% of them singletons. The sample in question was PBMCs, obtained after 12 months of ibrutinib treatment. These receptors came from a human donor with chronic lymphocytic leukemia. Each CDR3 is given with its conserved first and last residue. Fields, in order: D gene, V gene, clone size, CDR3 length, J gene, CDR3 protein, CDR3 DNA. A D gene is named only where the DNA matches it firmly. Clone size is shown for a subset of rows, as once, few, many or a class of expanded clone.

d_call: TRBD2
v_call: TRBV14
clone_size: .
cdr3_length: 18
j_call: TRBJ2-5
cdr3_aa: CASSPGGLAGPYQETQYF
cdr3_nt: TGTGCCAGCAGCCCGGGCGGGCTAGCGGGGCCCTACCAAGAGACCCAGTACTTC

d_call: .
v_call: TRBV14
clone_size: .
cdr3_length: 14
j_call: TRBJ1-2
cdr3_aa: CASSQGLGADGYTF
cdr3_nt: TGTGCCAGCAGCCAGGGATTGGGGGCGGATGGCTACACCTTC

d_call: .
v_call: TRBV11-2
clone_size: few
cdr3_length: 15
j_call: TRBJ1-5
cdr3_aa: CASSLGQYSNQPQHF
cdr3_nt: TGTGCCAGCAGCTTAGGACAGTATAGCAATCAGCCCCAGCATTTT

d_call: TRBD1
v_call: TRBV18
clone_size: .
cdr3_length: 16
j_call: TRBJ1-3
cdr3_aa: CASSADRATSGNTIYF
cdr3_nt: TGTGCCAGCTCGGCCGACAGGGCTACCTCTGGAAACACCATATATTTT

d_call: .
v_call: TRBV29-1
clone_size: .
cdr3_length: 14
j_call: TRBJ2-7
cdr3_aa: CSVLPSASSYEQYF
cdr3_nt: TGCAGCGTTCTCCCTAGCGCGAGCTCCTACGAGCAGTACTTC

d_call: .
v_call: TRBV11-2
clone_size: .
cdr3_length: 13
j_call: TRBJ1-1
cdr3_aa: CASSSKLNTEAFF
cdr3_nt: TGTGCCAGCAGCTCTAAATTGAACACTGAAGCTTTCTTT

d_call: TRBD2
v_call: TRBV4-3
clone_size: .
cdr3_length: 18
j_call: TRBJ2-2
cdr3_aa: CASSAQGRLAGRDGELFF
cdr3_nt: TGCGCCAGCAGCGCCCAGGGGCGGCTAGCGGGAAGGGACGGGGAGCTGTTTTTT

d_call: .
v_call: TRBV28
clone_size: once
cdr3_length: 13
j_call: TRBJ1-1
cdr3_aa: CASSQHQNTEAFF
cdr3_nt: TGTGCCAGCAGTCAGCACCAGAACACTGAAGCTTTCTTT

d_call: .
v_call: TRBV29-1
clone_size: .
cdr3_length: 14
j_call: TRBJ1-2
cdr3_aa: CSVEYWPPQYGYTF
cdr3_nt: TGCAGCGTTGAGTATTGGCCACCACAGTATGGCTACACCTTC

d_call: TRBD2
v_call: TRBV6-1
clone_size: .
cdr3_length: 15
j_call: TRBJ2-1
cdr3_aa: CASRRLAGGGSEQFF
cdr3_nt: TGTGCCAGCAGACGTCTAGCGGGGGGAGGAAGTGAGCAGTTCTTC

d_call: .
v_call: TRBV6-5
clone_size: .
cdr3_length: 16
j_call: TRBJ1-1
cdr3_aa: CASSYDGSGDRTEAFF
cdr3_nt: TGTGCCAGCAGTTACGATGGGTCGGGGGATCGGACTGAAGCTTTCTTT

d_call: TRBD2
v_call: TRBV28
clone_size: .
cdr3_length: 16
j_call: TRBJ2-1
cdr3_aa: CASSLPRGRSYNEQFF
cdr3_nt: TGTGCCAGCAGTTTACCGCGCGGGAGATCCTACAATGAGCAGTTCTTC

d_call: TRBD1
v_call: TRBV19
clone_size: .
cdr3_length: 16
j_call: TRBJ1-5
cdr3_aa: CASTTGFLPGNQPQHF
cdr3_nt: TGTGCCAGTACGACAGGGTTTTTGCCTGGAAATCAGCCCCAGCATTTT

d_call: .
v_call: TRBV6-4
clone_size: .
cdr3_length: 18
j_call: TRBJ1-1
cdr3_aa: CASSDSASGGLSNTEAFF
cdr3_nt: TGTGCCAGCAGTGACTCGGCTAGCGGGGGGCTCTCGAACACTGAAGCTTTCTTT

d_call: .
v_call: TRBV6-5
clone_size: .
cdr3_length: 15
j_call: TRBJ1-5
cdr3_aa: CASSYSTYSNQPQHF
cdr3_nt: TGTGCCAGCAGTTACTCGACCTATAGCAATCAGCCCCAGCATTTT

d_call: .
v_call: TRBV19
clone_size: .
cdr3_length: 13
j_call: TRBJ2-3
cdr3_aa: CASSIPSTDTQYF
cdr3_nt: TGTGCCAGTAGCATTCCGAGCACAGATACGCAGTATTTT

d_call: .
v_call: TRBV25-1
clone_size: .
cdr3_length: 14
j_call: TRBJ2-7
cdr3_aa: CASSPQGGDYEQYF
cdr3_nt: TGTGCCAGCAGTCCGCAGGGGGGGGACTACGAGCAGTACTTC

d_call: .
v_call: TRBV25-1
clone_size: .
cdr3_length: 15
j_call: TRBJ1-5
cdr3_aa: CASSESGARNQPQHF
cdr3_nt: TGTGCCAGCAGTGAATCAGGGGCGCGCAATCAGCCCCAGCATTTT

d_call: TRBD2
v_call: TRBV5-1
clone_size: few
cdr3_length: 15
j_call: TRBJ2-7
cdr3_aa: CASSLETSGRYEQYF
cdr3_nt: TGCGCCAGCAGCTTGGAGACTAGCGGGAGATACGAGCAGTACTTC

d_call: TRBD1
v_call: TRBV19
clone_size: .
cdr3_length: 14
j_call: TRBJ1-5
cdr3_aa: CASSIGTVNQPQHF
cdr3_nt: TGTGCCAGTAGTATCGGGACAGTCAATCAGCCCCAGCATTTT

d_call: .
v_call: TRBV21-1
clone_size: .
cdr3_length: 14
j_call: TRBJ2-7
cdr3_aa: CASIRDRSDHEQYF
cdr3_nt: TGTGCCAGTATCCGGGACAGGAGCGACCACGAGCAGTACTTC

d_call: .
v_call: TRBV5-8
clone_size: .
cdr3_length: 14
j_call: TRBJ2-1
cdr3_aa: CASSPQSSYNEQFF
cdr3_nt: TGTGCCAGCAGCCCCCAGAGCTCCTACAATGAGCAGTTCTTC

d_call: TRBD2
v_call: TRBV30
clone_size: few
cdr3_length: 15
j_call: TRBJ2-1
cdr3_aa: CAWTRTSGSYNEQFF
cdr3_nt: TGTGCCTGGACTCGGACTAGCGGGAGCTACAATGAGCAGTTCTTC

d_call: .
v_call: TRBV28
clone_size: .
cdr3_length: 12
j_call: TRBJ1-1
cdr3_aa: CASSLRWTEAFF
cdr3_nt: TGTGCCAGCAGTTTAAGGTGGACTGAAGCTTTCTTT

d_call: .
v_call: TRBV29-1
clone_size: .
cdr3_length: 10
j_call: TRBJ2-1
cdr3_aa: CSVDRLLNVF
cdr3_nt: TGCAGCGTAGACAGATTACTAAACGTCTTC

d_call: .
v_call: TRBV6-6
clone_size: .
cdr3_length: 15
j_call: TRBJ1-2
cdr3_aa: CASSYEGGTNYGYTF
cdr3_nt: TGTGCCAGCAGTTACGAAGGGGGGACTAACTATGGCTACACCTTC

d_call: TRBD1
v_call: TRBV25-1
clone_size: few
cdr3_length: 13
j_call: TRBJ1-2
cdr3_aa: CASSVQGMRGYTF
cdr3_nt: TGTGCCAGCAGTGTACAGGGGATGCGAGGCTACACCTTC

d_call: TRBD2
v_call: TRBV25-1
clone_size: .
cdr3_length: 13
j_call: TRBJ2-7
cdr3_aa: CASSYSGSTEQYF
cdr3_nt: TGTGCCAGCAGTTATAGCGGGAGTACCGAGCAGTACTTC

d_call: .
v_call: TRBV7-9
clone_size: .
cdr3_length: 12
j_call: TRBJ2-7
cdr3_aa: CASSWTDYEQYF
cdr3_nt: TGTGCCAGCAGTTGGACAGACTACGAGCAGTACTTC

d_call: .
v_call: TRBV12-5
clone_size: .
cdr3_length: 20
j_call: TRBJ2-2
cdr3_aa: CASGLGMSGSGLTNTGELFF
cdr3_nt: TGTGCTAGTGGTTTGGGCATGTCAGGGAGTGGACTTACGAACACCGGGGAGCTGTTTTTT

d_call: TRBD1
v_call: TRBV7-2
clone_size: .
cdr3_length: 15
j_call: TRBJ1-5
cdr3_aa: CASTQWTGGNQPQHF
cdr3_nt: TGTGCCAGCACCCAATGGACAGGAGGGAATCAGCCCCAGCATTTT

d_call: TRBD1
v_call: TRBV29-1
clone_size: .
cdr3_length: 13
j_call: TRBJ1-1
cdr3_aa: CSDRTGNKAEAFF
cdr3_nt: TGCAGCGACCGGACAGGGAATAAGGCTGAAGCTTTCTTT

d_call: .
v_call: TRBV29-1
clone_size: .
cdr3_length: 12
j_call: TRBJ1-2
cdr3_aa: CSAGGQLYGYTF
cdr3_nt: TGCAGCGCCGGTGGGCAGCTCTATGGCTACACCTTC

d_call: TRBD1
v_call: TRBV7-8
clone_size: .
cdr3_length: 14
j_call: TRBJ1-1
cdr3_aa: CASTLGQGGTEAFF
cdr3_nt: TGTGCCAGCACACTAGGACAGGGGGGAACTGAAGCTTTCTTT

d_call: .
v_call: TRBV9
clone_size: few
cdr3_length: 13
j_call: TRBJ1-6
cdr3_aa: CASSATGNSPLHF
cdr3_nt: TGTGCCAGCAGCGCCACCGGGAATTCACCCCTCCACTTT

d_call: .
v_call: TRBV30
clone_size: .
cdr3_length: 12
j_call: TRBJ1-4
cdr3_aa: CAWSPSNEKLFF
cdr3_nt: TGTGCCTGGAGTCCCTCGAATGAAAAACTGTTTTTT

d_call: .
v_call: TRBV5-6
clone_size: .
cdr3_length: 12
j_call: TRBJ1-5
cdr3_aa: CASSFVNQPQHF
cdr3_nt: TGTGCCAGCAGCTTTGTTAATCAGCCCCAGCATTTT

d_call: .
v_call: TRBV30
clone_size: .
cdr3_length: 14
j_call: TRBJ1-2
cdr3_aa: CAWGGLKPSYGYTF
cdr3_nt: TGTGCCTGGGGGGGCCTTAAACCCTCCTATGGCTACACCTTC

d_call: TRBD1
v_call: TRBV28
clone_size: .
cdr3_length: 15
j_call: TRBJ2-2
cdr3_aa: CASIGTARESGELFF
cdr3_nt: TGTGCCAGTATCGGGACAGCTCGTGAGAGCGGGGAGCTGTTTTTT

d_call: TRBD1
v_call: TRBV10-1
clone_size: .
cdr3_length: 13
j_call: TRBJ1-1
cdr3_aa: CASSRTGGQKAFF
cdr3_nt: TGCGCCAGCAGCAGGACAGGGGGACAAAAAGCTTTCTTT

d_call: .
v_call: TRBV9
clone_size: .
cdr3_length: 13
j_call: TRBJ1-1
cdr3_aa: CASSVPYGTEAFF
cdr3_nt: TGTGCCAGCAGCGTACCGTACGGCACTGAAGCTTTCTTT

d_call: TRBD1
v_call: TRBV6-6
clone_size: .
cdr3_length: 15
j_call: TRBJ2-6
cdr3_aa: CASRDRSSGANVLTF
cdr3_nt: TGTGCCAGTAGGGACAGGAGCTCTGGGGCCAACGTCCTGACTTTC

d_call: TRBD2
v_call: TRBV6-5
clone_size: .
cdr3_length: 15
j_call: TRBJ2-1
cdr3_aa: CASSLSGRAVNEQFF
cdr3_nt: TGTGCCAGCAGCCTTAGCGGGCGGGCCGTAAATGAGCAGTTCTTC

d_call: .
v_call: TRBV7-3
clone_size: .
cdr3_length: 15
j_call: TRBJ2-5
cdr3_aa: CASSLLGQFQETQYF
cdr3_nt: TGTGCCAGCAGCTTACTGGGACAATTTCAAGAGACCCAGTACTTC

d_call: .
v_call: TRBV5-1
clone_size: .
cdr3_length: 15
j_call: TRBJ2-3
cdr3_aa: CASSLGGASTDTQYF
cdr3_nt: TGCGCCAGCAGCTTGGGCGGGGCAAGCACAGATACGCAGTATTTT

d_call: TRBD2
v_call: TRBV6-1
clone_size: few
cdr3_length: 15
j_call: TRBJ2-1
cdr3_aa: CASSEGLAVFNEQFF
cdr3_nt: TGTGCCAGCAGTGAGGGACTAGCGGTCTTCAATGAGCAGTTCTTC

d_call: .
v_call: TRBV18
clone_size: .
cdr3_length: 13
j_call: TRBJ2-7
cdr3_aa: CASSPRRGHEQYF
cdr3_nt: TGTGCCAGCTCACCACGCAGGGGCCACGAGCAGTACTTC

d_call: .
v_call: TRBV29-1
clone_size: once
cdr3_length: 13
j_call: TRBJ1-5
cdr3_aa: CSGGGGLGQPQHF
cdr3_nt: TGCAGCGGGGGTGGAGGGCTGGGCCAGCCCCAGCATTTT

d_call: TRBD2
v_call: TRBV12-5
clone_size: .
cdr3_length: 16
j_call: TRBJ2-3
cdr3_aa: CASGSKLAGVPDTQYF
cdr3_nt: TGTGCTAGTGGTTCGAAACTAGCGGGAGTTCCAGATACGCAGTATTTT

d_call: .
v_call: TRBV7-6
clone_size: .
cdr3_length: 15
j_call: TRBJ1-6
cdr3_aa: CASSLGLSGGSPLHF
cdr3_nt: TGTGCCAGCAGCCTCGGGTTATCCGGGGGGTCACCCCTCCACTTT

d_call: TRBD2
v_call: TRBV6-5
clone_size: .
cdr3_length: 16
j_call: TRBJ2-7
cdr3_aa: CASSYSKLAGVNEQYF
cdr3_nt: TGTGCCAGCAGTTACTCTAAATTAGCGGGAGTAAACGAGCAGTACTTC

d_call: TRBD2
v_call: TRBV9
clone_size: .
cdr3_length: 16
j_call: TRBJ2-3
cdr3_aa: CASSVLAGGITDTQYF
cdr3_nt: TGTGCCAGCAGCGTGTTAGCGGGTGGTATAACAGATACGCAGTATTTT

d_call: .
v_call: TRBV7-8
clone_size: .
cdr3_length: 14
j_call: TRBJ2-2
cdr3_aa: CASSPRWITGELFF
cdr3_nt: TGTGCCAGCAGCCCACGCTGGATCACCGGGGAGCTGTTTTTT

d_call: .
v_call: TRBV20-1
clone_size: .
cdr3_length: 10
j_call: TRBJ1-4
cdr3_aa: CSTGSEKLFF
cdr3_nt: TGCAGTACGGGGTCTGAAAAACTGTTTTTT

d_call: .
v_call: TRBV29-1
clone_size: .
cdr3_length: 12
j_call: TRBJ1-1
cdr3_aa: CSVGTVNTEAFF
cdr3_nt: TGCAGCGTCGGGACCGTGAACACTGAAGCTTTCTTT